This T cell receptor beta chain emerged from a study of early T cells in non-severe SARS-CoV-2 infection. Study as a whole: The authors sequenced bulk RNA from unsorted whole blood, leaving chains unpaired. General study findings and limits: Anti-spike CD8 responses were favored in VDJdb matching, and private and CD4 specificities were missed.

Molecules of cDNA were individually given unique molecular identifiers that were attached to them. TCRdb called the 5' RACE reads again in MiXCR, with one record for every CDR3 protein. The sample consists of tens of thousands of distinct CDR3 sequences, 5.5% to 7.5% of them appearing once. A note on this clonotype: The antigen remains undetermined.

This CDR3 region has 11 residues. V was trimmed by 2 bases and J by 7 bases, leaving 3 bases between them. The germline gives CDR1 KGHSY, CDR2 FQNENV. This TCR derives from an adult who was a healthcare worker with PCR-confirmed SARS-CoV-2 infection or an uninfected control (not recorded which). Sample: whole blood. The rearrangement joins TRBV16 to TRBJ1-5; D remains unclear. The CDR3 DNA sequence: TGTGCCAGCAGCCAAGGGCAGCCCCAGCATTTT. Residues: CASSQGQPQHF.